The TCR beta chain under discussion was sequenced for a study of cytomegalovirus exposure and HLA in healthy donors. Study-level results: Using the classifier, cytomegalovirus status was reportedly diagnosed with high specificity and sensitivity. Later, an analysis found that TCR clusters from the first cohort tended to co-occur in the 120 or so validation repertoires.

Assay: immunoSEQ multiplex PCR; the TCRdb copy retains only in-frame clones and omits some. The sample contains some 320,000 clones, approximately 86% of which appear only once. The CDR3 extends over 14 amino acids. V lost 2 bases and J 5 bases, leaving 11 bases between the germline ends. CDR1 SGHTA and CDR2 FQGTGA come from the germline V gene. Note on this clone: What it binds is not known.

The sample comprised PBMCs. The receptor's source is a woman aged 25 to 45 in good health and CMV-seropositive. The V call is TRBV7-3, the J call TRBJ2-3; no reliable D call. CDR3 sequence (DNA): TGTGCCAGCAGCTTAGAATCCCATGGAGATACGCAGTATTTT. Translating it yields CASSLESHGDTQYF.